This TCR beta chain derives from a study of shared T cell receptors in the human thymus. Clones were read by immunoSEQ multiplex PCR, and TCRdb kept only the in-frame ones, dropping some. Here the sample spans 540,000 or so clones, about four fifths being singletons. The same sample was also used in a study of human thymus T cells. As that study records: The donor group consisted of healthy Finnish infants who were having corrective surgery for congenital heart defects. Thymus was obtained from resections taken during corrective heart surgery. Related reports documented highly overlapping thymic repertoires among unrelated individuals.

This TCR was sampled from a boy in the first two years of life with a congenital heart defect. Sequencing was performed on thymocytes.

The CDR3 spells CASSQDLRVSVTYEQYF. The CDR3 DNA follows: TGCGCCAGCAGCCAAGATCTTCGGGTTAGCGTGACCTACGAGCAGTACTTC. This chain connects TRBV4-3 to TRBJ2-7; D may be TRBD2 (5 bases). Germline CDR1 is LGHNA and CDR2 is YSLEER. There are 17 residues in the CDR3. V lost 0 bases and J lost 2, with 17 bases in between.